Presented here are 12 T cell receptor beta chains from one specimen sequenced in a study of T cells in Graves' hyperthyroidism and ophthalmopathy. There were TCR beta CDR3 regions amplified from RNA transcripts. The primer set for the first-round RT-PCR of the TCR CDR3 was HTBI. TCRdb called the multiplex PCR reads again in MiXCR, with one record for every CDR3 protein. In the table there are roughly 350,000 distinct CDR3 sequences, over 11% of which are singletons. Sequencing was carried out using blood. These receptors were obtained from a woman in her twenties or thirties with Graves' hyperthyroidism.

The chain joins TRBV5-1 to TRBJ2-2; either TRBD1 or TRBD2 may fit D (5 bases each). The CDR3 has 15 residues. In germline, CDR1 is SGHRS, CDR2 YFSETQ. V gave up 0 bases and J gave up 8 bases, with 14 bases separating them. DNA of the CDR3: TGCGCCAGCAGCTTGGCCCACGGGGCCTTTGGGGAGCTGTTTTTT. Protein sequence: CASSLAHGAFGELFF.

V gene TRBV12-3 or TRBV12-4 combines with J gene TRBJ2-2; weak D call: TRBD2 (6 bases). The ends were cut back, 7 bases at V and 5 bases at J, with 11 bases in the middle. The CDR3 runs 13 residues. The CDR3 is CASIALATGELFF. The CDR3 DNA is TGTGCCAGCATCGCCCTAGCGACCGGGGAGCTGTTTTTT.

This clonotype was seen more than once but under ten times. The genes are TRBV3-1 and TRBJ2-3, with TRBD1 matching 7 bases. The germline V gene has CDR1 LGHDT and CDR2 YNNKEL (reference sequence). The CDR3 consists of 17 residues. The ends lost 2 bases at V and 0 bases at J; junction bases unmatched: 8. This CDR3 is CASSQTGDIRSTDTQYF. The CDR3 DNA reads as TGTGCCAGCAGCCAAACAGGGGACATTCGGAGCACAGATACGCAGTATTTT.

This clonotype was counted at least ten times. In nucleotides, the CDR3 is TGTGCCATCAGTCCGGGACTAGCGGGAGTAAGCAATGAGCAGTTCTTC. It codes for CAISPGLAGVSNEQFF. The chain employs TRBV10-3 and TRBJ2-1, with 14 bases identical to TRBD2. The ends lost 5 bases at V and 6 bases at J; junction bases unmatched: 6. Germline lookup yields CDR1 ENHRY and CDR2 SYGVKD. The CDR3 is 16 amino acids.

The sample holds many counts of this clonotype. The chain joins TRBV28 to TRBJ2-6; a possible D gene is TRBD1 (6 bases). The CDR3 contains 14 residues. Trimming pared 8 bases from V and 1 base from J, leaving 9 bases between. In germline, CDR1 is MDHEN, CDR2 SYDVKM. In DNA form, the CDR3 reads TGTGCCAGCGGCAGGGGTTCTGGGGCCAACGTCCTGACTTTC. Protein: CASGRGSGANVLTF.

This clonotype was recorded at least ten times. The V call is TRBV27, the J call TRBJ2-3; D is perhaps TRBD1 or TRBD2 (5 bases each). V was trimmed by 0 bases and J by 7 bases, leaving 11 bases between them. Germline CDR1 MNHEY, CDR2 SMNVEV (reference sequence). The CDR3 totals 14 residues. CDR3 region: CASSLSGGMNTQYF. CDR3 in DNA: TGTGCCAGCAGTTTATCTGGGGGAATGAATACGCAGTATTTT.

This clonotype showed up many times. The chain has TRBV28 and TRBJ1-4; TRBD1 aligns across 10 bases. The CDR3 is made up of 15 amino acids. V lost 7 bases, J lost 10 bases, and 12 bases stayed unmatched. Per germline, CDR1 MDHEN and CDR2 SYDVKM. CDR3 protein: CASKGQGSLGRKLFF. CDR3 DNA sequence: TGTGCCAGCAAGGGACAGGGGAGCTTGGGTAGAAAACTGTTTTTT.

This chain connects TRBV29-1 to TRBJ2-3, with 11 bases aligning to TRBD2. V lost 3 bases and J lost 3; bases outside the gene matches: 8. CDR1 and CDR2 (germline): SQVTM, ANQGSEA. There are 16 residues in the CDR3. The CDR3, as DNA: TGCAGCGTTGAGAGGGTAGCGGGAGGGCCAACAGATACGCAGTATTTT. Translating gives CSVERVAGGPTDTQYF.

This chain links TRBV5-1 with TRBJ1-3; D is undetermined. The CDR3 runs to 14 residues. Per germline, CDR1 SGHRS and CDR2 YFSETQ. Deletions cut 0 bases from V and 7 bases from J, with 11 bases between. CDR3: CASSLDSSVNTIYF. The DNA for the CDR3 is TGCGCCAGCAGCTTGGACAGCAGTGTTAACACCATATATTTT.

This rearrangement joins TRBV5-5 to TRBJ2-3; D is undetermined. The V gene lost 3 bases and the J gene lost 2 bases, with 10 bases spanning the gap. The germline V gene has CDR1 SGHKS and CDR2 YYEKEE (reference sequence). The length of the CDR3 is 14 residues. CDR3 in DNA: TGTGCCAGCAGCTCGCGTGGTTTCACAGATACGCAGTATTTT. Protein: CASSSRGFTDTQYF.

This clonotype was seen ten or more times. This chain connects TRBV7-9 to TRBJ2-1; the D gene is possibly TRBD2 (6 bases). The germline V gene encodes CDR1 SEHNR and CDR2 FQNEAQ (reference sequence). The length of the CDR3 is 15 residues. The germline V and J ends were trimmed by 1 base and 4 bases, with 11 bases remaining between them. The CDR3 loop reads CASSLVGGAYNEQFF. The DNA of the CDR3 is TGTGCCAGCAGCTTAGTTGGAGGGGCATACAATGAGCAGTTCTTC.

V usage is TRBV6-1 and J usage is TRBJ2-7; the D call may be TRBD1 or TRBD2 (6 bases each). This CDR3 has 13 residues. V shed 4 bases and J shed 5 bases, with 12 bases lying between them. Germline V gives CDR1 MNHNS, CDR2 SASEGT. DNA of the CDR3: TGTGCCAGCAGTGCCAACAGGGAGGACGAGCAGTACTTC. Translating gives CASSANREDEQYF.